A single sample is the source of the 21 T cell receptor beta chains below, sequenced in a study of blood T cell repertoires in COVID-19 (dated by TCRdb to 2020 to 2022). Libraries were built with the immunoSEQ multiplex PCR assay. Imported from immuneACCESS, the table was reduced by TCRdb to in-frame sequences with V and J called. These copies leave out some clones; in studies compared against another copy, an unresolved V gene accounts for under half, and the cause of the remainder is not known. The sample has some 130,000 clones on record, around 80% of them singletons. 2% to 3% of the sample is held by the ten biggest clonotypes. The sequencing input was PBMCs or T cells enriched from blood (not recorded which). The receptor set was obtained from a middle-aged man with acute COVID-19.

The chain couples TRBV19 to TRBJ1-6, with D possibly being TRBD1 (5 bases). The V end lost 3 bases, the J end lost 9 bases, and 12 bases lay between the germline ends. Germline V gene lookup returns CDR1 LNHDA and CDR2 SQIVND (reference sequence). The CDR3 has 14 amino acids. The CDR3 loop reads CASSIGQGSSPLHF. The CDR3 coding sequence is TGTGCCAGTAGTATTGGCCAGGGCAGTTCACCCCTCCACTTT.

The J gene is TRBJ1-1, the V gene TRBV7-9; 8 nucleotides align to TRBD1. The J segment lost 8 bases and the V segment lost 0 bases, leaving 2 bases of the junction unmatched. The CDR3 sequence is 13 residues long. Germline CDR1 SEHNR, CDR2 FQNEAQ (reference sequence). The CDR3 DNA reads TGTGCCAGCAGCTTAGCGCGACAGGGGGAAGCTTTCTTT. This sequence encodes CASSLARQGEAFF.

This clone showed up just a few times. The chain employs TRBV12-3 or TRBV12-4 and TRBJ2-1; D not certain. V was shortened by 1 base and J by 11 bases, with 12 bases between the two germline ends. This CDR3 has 13 residues. CDR3 coding DNA: TGTGCCAGCAGTTTAGATTGGCAGAGGAAGCAGTTCTTC. Translation gives CASSLDWQRKQFF.

The CDR3 loop reads CASSLGDRETDTQYF. The CDR3, as DNA: TGCGCCAGCAGCTTAGGGGACAGGGAAACAGATACGCAGTATTTT. The chain couples TRBV5-1 to TRBJ2-3; 9 nucleotides align to TRBD1. This CDR3 region has 15 residues. Germline V lookup: CDR1 SGHRS, CDR2 YFSETQ. V lost 2 bases, J lost 3 bases, and 4 bases stayed unmatched.

This chain uses TRBV6-1 with TRBJ1-6; a possible D gene is TRBD1 (5 bases). Germline V CDR1 and CDR2: MNHNS, SASEGT. Between the trimmed V and J ends, which lost 3 bases and 9 bases, there was a span of 12 bases. This CDR3 contains 14 residues. In DNA form, the CDR3 reads TGTGCCAGCAGTGAGCAAGGGGTCGGTTCACCCCTCCACTTT. Encoded protein: CASSEQGVGSPLHF.

The chain is built from TRBV9 and TRBJ2-7; perhaps TRBD1 as D (5 bases). The CDR3 covers 16 residues. Trimming took 4 bases from V and 2 from J, leaving 19 bases between them. Germline CDR1 SGDLS, CDR2 YYNGEE. CDR3 in DNA: TGTGCCAGCAGCCCAACTTCGACCAGGGTGCCCTACGAGCAGTACTTC. Residues: CASSPTSTRVPYEQYF.

This chain links TRBV5-1 with TRBJ1-5, with a possible D match to TRBD1 (6 bases). V was clipped by 4 bases and J by 5 bases, with 13 bases between them. Looked up from germline, CDR1 is SGHRS and CDR2 is YFSETQ. The CDR3 is 14 residues long. Here the CDR3 DNA reads TGCGCCAGCAGCGTGGGGACACCGGATCAGCCCCAGCATTTT. Translation: CASSVGTPDQPQHF.

The chain has TRBV18 and TRBJ2-7; 10 bases map to TRBD1. The V and J ends lost 3 bases and 5 bases, in that order; junction bases with no gene match: 7. The CDR3 totals 15 residues. Germline loops: CDR1 KGHSH, CDR2 LQKENI. The CDR3 nucleotides are TGTGCCAGCTCACCGACAGGGGGCGAGGTTGACGAGCAGTACTTC. This encodes CASSPTGGEVDEQYF.

The V and J genes are TRBV27 and TRBJ1-2; 7 nucleotides line up with TRBD1. V shed 3 bases, J shed 8 bases, and the junction held 15 bases outside the gene matches. Germline V gives CDR1 MNHEY, CDR2 SMNVEV (reference sequence). CDR3 length: 16 residues. CDR3 DNA: TGTGCCAGCAGTTTTCATCAATCCCGGGACAGAGGGGGCTACACCTTC. Translated, it gives CASSFHQSRDRGGYTF.

The rearrangement links TRBV5-4 to TRBJ1-1; 8 positions match TRBD1. V lost 2 bases and J lost 1; bases outside the gene matches: 7. The CDR3 runs 16 residues. Germline CDR1 and CDR2: SGHNT and YYREEE (reference sequence). The CDR3, as DNA: TGTGCCAGCAGCTTAGCAGGGGGCAGGGCGAACACTGAAGCTTTCTTT. Translating it yields CASSLAGGRANTEAFF.

This clone has just one count. This sequence joins TRBV9 and TRBJ1-4; D is unresolved. The germline CDR1 and CDR2 sequences are SGDLS and YYNGEE. The CDR3 is made up of 14 amino acids. Trimming shortened V by 2 bases and J by 0 bases, and 5 bases separated the two germline ends. The CDR3 bases are TGTGCCAGCAGCGTCCATGCAACTAATGAAAAACTGTTTTTT. This gives the protein CASSVHATNEKLFF. The variable domain in full, completed from reference TRBV9 and TRBJ1-4, reads DSGVTQTPKHLITATGQRVTLRCSPRSGDLSVYWYQQSLDQGLQFLIQYYNGEERAKGNILERFSAQQFPDLHSELNLSSLELGDSALYFCASSVHATNEKLFFGSGTQLSVL.

The V call is TRBV7-6, the J call TRBJ1-5; a possible D gene is TRBD1 (5 bases). The germline V gene encodes CDR1 SGHVS and CDR2 FNYEAQ. Deletions cut 4 bases from V and 0 bases from J, with 7 bases between. The CDR3 consists of 14 residues. CDR3 loop: CASSSGYSNQPQHF. In nucleotides, the CDR3 is TGTGCCAGCAGCTCAGGGTATAGCAATCAGCCCCAGCATTTT.

The chain couples TRBV5-1 to TRBJ2-2, with 9 bases matching TRBD2. Germline CDR1 SGHRS, CDR2 YFSETQ. V lost 4 bases, J lost 7 bases, and 8 bases stayed unmatched. The CDR3 runs 15 residues. This chain's CDR3 is CASSPIAGADGELFF. The DNA of the CDR3 is TGCGCCAGCAGCCCCATAGCGGGAGCGGACGGGGAGCTGTTTTTT.

This chain connects TRBV5-5 to TRBJ2-7; tentatively, D is TRBD1 (5 bases). The CDR3 spans 14 residues. V lost 3 bases and J lost 2, with 12 bases in between. The germline V gene encodes CDR1 SGHKS and CDR2 YYEKEE (reference sequence). CDR3 in amino acids: CASSWGPMAYEQYF. The CDR3 nucleotides read TGTGCCAGCAGCTGGGGCCCTATGGCCTACGAGCAGTACTTC. The whole variable domain, filled in from reference TRBV5-5 and TRBJ2-7, reads DAGVTQSPTHLIKTRGQQVTLRCSPISGHKSVSWYQQVLGQGPQFIFQYYEKEERGRGNFPDRFSARQFPNYSSELNVNALLLGDSALYLCASSWGPMAYEQYFGPGTRLTVT.

The chain joins TRBV5-1 to TRBJ1-4; the D is unclear. CDR1 is SGHRS, CDR2 YFSETQ, per germline. This CDR3 spans 16 amino acids. V was shortened by 4 bases and J by 0 bases, with 13 bases between the two germline ends. The CDR3 region is CASSPRAVATNEKLFF. DNA of the CDR3: TGCGCCAGCAGCCCCCGCGCCGTAGCAACTAATGAAAAACTGTTTTTT.

J is TRBJ1-2 and V is TRBV27; TRBD1 matches 10 bases. With 5 bases clipped from V and 5 bases from J, the junction kept 11 bases outside the gene matches. Germline V gene data show CDR1 as MNHEY and CDR2 as SMNVEV (reference sequence). The CDR3 runs to 16 residues. The CDR3 spells CASSPISGQGVYGYTF. The CDR3 DNA sequence: TGTGCCAGCAGTCCCATATCTGGACAGGGGGTTTATGGCTACACCTTC.

The CDR3 reads CASSSKAGGAYNEQFF. CDR3 in DNA: TGTGCCAGCTCATCAAAAGCGGGAGGGGCCTACAATGAGCAGTTCTTC. V and J are TRBV18 and TRBJ2-1, with 10 bases fitting TRBD2. The CDR3 has 16 amino acids. The germline CDR1 and CDR2 sequences are KGHSH and LQKENI. After removal of 5 bases from V and 2 bases from J, the junction contained 6 bases not matched to a gene.

The genes are TRBV4-1 and TRBJ2-5; no firm D call. CDR3 size: 17 residues. V lost 3 bases, J lost 4 bases, and 21 bases lay in between. Looked up from germline, CDR1 is MGHRA and CDR2 is YSYEKL. This chain's CDR3 is CASSQALILGAPETQYF. The CDR3 nucleotides are TGCGCCAGCAGCCAGGCACTAATTTTAGGAGCCCCAGAGACCCAGTACTTC.

This clone has only a few counts. The rearrangement links TRBV3-1 (or the pseudogene TRBV3-2) to TRBJ1-5; tentatively, D is TRBD1 (6 bases). Germline CDR1 LGHDT, CDR2 YNNKEL (reference sequence). V was shortened by 0 bases and J by 7 bases, with 10 bases between the two germline ends. The CDR3 runs 14 residues. CDR3 sequence reads: CASSQETGNQPQHF. DNA for the CDR3: TGTGCCAGCAGCCAAGAAACAGGGAACCAGCCCCAGCATTTT.

This chain joins TRBV11-1 and TRBJ2-5, with 7 bases aligning to TRBD2. V shed 2 bases, J shed 5 bases, and the junction held 8 bases outside the gene matches. CDR3 length: 15 amino acids. The germline gives CDR1 SGHAT, CDR2 FQDESV (reference sequence). The CDR3 sequence is CASSLTVTGGETQYF. The DNA for the CDR3 is TGTGCCAGCAGCTTAACGGTCACCGGGGGGGAGACCCAGTACTTC. The full variable domain, rest sourced from reference TRBV11-1 and TRBJ2-5, is EAEVAQSPRYKITEKSQAVAFWCDPISGHATLYWYRQILGQGPELLVQFQDESVVDDSQLPKDRFSAERLKGVDSTLKIQPAELGDSAMYLCASSLTVTGGETQYFGPGTRLLVL.

The chain has TRBV9 and TRBJ1-1; no clear D. Between the trimmed V and J ends, which lost 0 bases and 1 base, there was a span of 7 bases. Germline V gives CDR1 SGDLS, CDR2 YYNGEE. The CDR3 runs to 14 residues. The DNA for the CDR3 is TGTGCCAGCAGCGTAGGTACGCGGAACACTGAAGCTTTCTTT. Encoded protein: CASSVGTRNTEAFF.